The 18 T cell receptor beta chains reported below all come from one sample, sequenced in a study of Ad26.COV2.S vaccination and SARS-CoV-2 variants. Treatment denoted: around 19 received Ad26.COV2.S at low or high dose, single or two shots; 5 received placebo; per-sample allocation not given. On day 63 after the first injection, vaccine and placebo recipients gave samples. TCRdb's table, derived via immunoSEQ multiplex PCR, lists solely in-frame clones and lacks some. The table lists approximately 280,000 clones, approximately 89% of them singletons. This specimen consisted of peripheral blood, obtained in a trial of Ad26.COV2.S vaccine versus placebo. Receptors were obtained from a person between 18 and 60 years old who received the Ad26.COV2.S COVID-19 vaccine or a placebo.

The CDR3, as DNA: TGTGCCAGTATGCAGGATCATGGCTACACCTTC. This encodes CASMQDHGYTF. The rearrangement links TRBV19 to TRBJ1-2; D gene unclear. The germline V gene has CDR1 LNHDA and CDR2 SQIVND (reference sequence). The V end lost 7 bases, the J end lost 6 bases, and 9 bases lay between the germline ends. The CDR3 consists of 11 residues.

Only a few counts were recorded for this clone. The CDR3 bases are TGTGCCAGCAGCGTGGGCGGACGGAGCAATCAGCCCCAGCATTTT. Its translation is CASSVGGRSNQPQHF. V and J are TRBV2 and TRBJ1-5; D uncertain. CDR3 size: 15 residues. The V end lost 6 bases, the J end lost 1 base, and 13 bases lay between the germline ends. Germline-derived CDR1 and CDR2 are SNHLY and FYNNEI.

This clone occurred once. This CDR3 reads CATTPNQGNTIYF. The DNA for the CDR3 is TGTGCCACCACTCCTAATCAGGGGAACACCATATATTTT. This chain joins TRBV15 and TRBJ1-3; the D gene is possibly TRBD1 (6 bases). The CDR3 sequence is 13 residues long. V lost 7 bases and J 7 bases, leaving 14 bases between the germline ends. The V gene's germline CDR1 is LNHNV and CDR2 YYDKDF (reference sequence).

The chain is built from TRBV14 and TRBJ1-1, with TRBD1 matching 10 bases. The CDR3 is 17 amino acids. Trimming removed 4 bases from V and 0 bases from J; junction bases left unmatched: 8. Germline CDR1 reads SGHDN; CDR2 reads FVKESK. The chain's CDR3 is CASSLWTGGNLNTEAFF. The CDR3 DNA follows: TGTGCCAGCAGCCTTTGGACAGGGGGAAATTTGAACACTGAAGCTTTCTTT.

As to this clone: Other nucleotide sequences in the sample specify the same CDR3. The chain is built from TRBV7-9 and TRBJ2-5; 7 bases align to TRBD2. The V gene's germline CDR1 is SEHNR and CDR2 FQNEAQ (reference sequence). V dropped 5 bases and J dropped 7; count of bases not matched to a gene: 4. This CDR3 has 12 amino acids. The CDR3 reads CASSRGEGTQYF. The CDR3 region has the DNA TGTGCCAGCAGCCGCGGGGAGGGGACCCAGTACTTC.

This chain uses TRBV19 with TRBJ1-2, with TRBD1 as a possible D gene (6 bases). The CDR3 length is 15 residues. V lost 1 base and J lost 4, with 13 bases in between. The germline V gene has CDR1 LNHDA and CDR2 SQIVND (reference sequence). CDR3 amino acids: CASSIAYRAGYGYTF. The CDR3 DNA reads as TGTGCCAGTAGTATAGCGTACAGGGCGGGCTATGGCTACACCTTC.

The chain employs TRBV5-8 and TRBJ1-1, with D perhaps matching TRBD1 (5 bases). The CDR3 runs 16 residues. Germline V lookup: CDR1 SGHTS, CDR2 YDEGEE. Trimming stripped 0 bases from V and 1 base from J, with 13 bases between. CDR3 loop: CASSLEGHRRNTEAFF. For the CDR3, the DNA is TGTGCCAGCAGCTTGGAGGGGCACAGGAGGAACACTGAAGCTTTCTTT.

The chain has TRBV7-9 and TRBJ2-3, with D possibly being TRBD2 (6 bases). This CDR3 is built from 14 residues. V was trimmed by 2 bases and J by 3 bases, leaving 9 bases between them. CDR1 and CDR2 (germline): SEHNR, FQNEAQ (reference sequence). CDR3 residues: CASSLSSGTDTQYF. The CDR3 nucleotides read TGTGCCAGCAGCTTAAGTAGCGGTACAGATACGCAGTATTTT.

This clone was detected a few times. Other nucleotide sequences in the sample specify the same CDR3. The genes are TRBV12-3 or TRBV12-4 and TRBJ2-2; D ambiguous. V dropped 3 bases and J dropped 1 base, with 3 bases sitting between them. The CDR3 has 13 amino acids. CDR3: CASSLGNTGELFF. In DNA, the CDR3 is TGTGCCAGCAGTTTGGGGAACACCGGGGAGCTGTTTTTT.

The chain links TRBV5-8 to TRBJ1-2, with D perhaps matching TRBD1 (6 bases). Per germline, CDR1 SGHTS and CDR2 YDEGEE. CDR3 length equals 16 residues. V dropped 7 bases and J dropped 2 bases, with 21 bases sitting between them. For the CDR3, the DNA is TGTGCCAGCGGGGGCCGACAGGTTTGGACAAACTATGGCTACACCTTC. The encoded protein is CASGGRQVWTNYGYTF.

CDR3 sequence (DNA): TGTGCCACACGGCTAGAAGGGGGTTATGGCTACACCTTC. Amino acids: CATRLEGGYGYTF. This chain connects TRBV6-5 to TRBJ1-2; a weak D match, TRBD1 (6 bases). V dropped 10 bases and J dropped 5 bases, with 17 bases sitting between them. The CDR3 extends over 13 amino acids. Germline lookup yields CDR1 MNHEY and CDR2 SVGAGI.

The gene calls are TRBV7-3 and TRBJ2-6, with D hard to call. Germline CDR1 is SGHTA and CDR2 is FQGTGA. The length of the CDR3 is 15 residues. V was clipped by 2 bases and J by 4 bases, with 9 bases between them. The CDR3 nucleotides are TGTGCCAGCAGCTTATCCCTCGGGGGGGCCAACGTCCTGACTTTC. It specifies CASSLSLGGANVLTF.

The chain carries TRBV15 and TRBJ1-2, with unresolved D. V lost 0 bases to trimming and J lost 8 bases, with 10 bases between them. The CDR3 spans 13 residues. Germline V gene sequence: CDR1 LNHNV, CDR2 YYDKDF (reference sequence). CDR3 sequence: CATSRDLGRGYTF. CDR3 coding DNA: TGTGCCACCAGCAGAGATCTGGGGAGGGGCTACACCTTC.

The rearrangement joins TRBV19 to TRBJ2-6, with D possibly being TRBD1 (5 bases). This CDR3 is 19 amino acids long. V lost 1 base to trimming and J lost 0 bases, with 16 bases between them. Germline CDR1 is LNHDA and CDR2 is SQIVND (reference sequence). In DNA, the CDR3 is TGTGCCAGTAGTATAGTTAGAAGGGGTCTTAGCTCTGGGGCCAACGTCCTGACTTTC. This encodes CASSIVRRGLSSGANVLTF.

This chain connects TRBV10-3 to TRBJ2-7; D is uncertain. Trimming stripped 6 bases from V and 3 bases from J, with 12 bases between. This CDR3 has 13 amino acids. Looked up from germline, CDR1 is ENHRY and CDR2 is SYGVKD. CDR3 amino acids: CAISPSPGYEQYF. The CDR3 DNA sequence: TGTGCCATCAGCCCCTCCCCGGGCTACGAGCAGTACTTC.

This clone was counted only a few times. This chain links TRBV2 with TRBJ1-2, with D hard to call. Germline CDR1 SNHLY, CDR2 FYNNEI. The V and J ends lost 6 bases and 3 bases respectively, with 14 bases between them. This CDR3 region has 14 residues. CDR3 amino acids: CASSGAVSDYGYTF. The CDR3 DNA reads as TGTGCCAGCAGCGGTGCAGTCTCGGACTATGGCTACACCTTC. The complete variable domain, with remaining parts taken from reference TRBV2 and TRBJ1-2, reads EPEVTQTPSHQVTQMGQEVILRCVPISNHLYFYWYRQILGQKVEFLVSFYNNEISEKSEIFDDQFSVERPDGSNFTLKIRSTKLEDSAMYFCASSGAVSDYGYTFGSGTRLTVV.

The gene calls are TRBV7-9 and TRBJ2-1; D not certain. CDR1 is SEHNR, CDR2 FQNEAQ, per germline (reference sequence). The CDR3 spans 12 residues. Trimming left V 1 base short and J 12 bases short, with 10 bases between. The chain's CDR3 is CASSLVSAAQFF. CDR3 nucleotides: TGTGCCAGCAGCTTAGTCTCAGCCGCGCAGTTCTTC.

The V call is TRBV28, the J call TRBJ2-7; 8 bases align to TRBD2. CDR3 length: 13 residues. Germline assignment: CDR1 MDHEN and CDR2 SYDVKM. The junction had 7 bases not matched to a gene; V was cut back by 5 bases and J by 7 bases. CDR3 sequence reads: CASSPGGAREQYF. The CDR3 DNA reads TGTGCCAGCAGTCCCGGGGGGGCGCGGGAGCAGTACTTC.